The T cell receptor beta chain described here comes from a study of OX40 agonist ivuxolimab in advanced cancers. The wider study: Those enrolled were approximately 87% male, with a mean age of 60 years and ages from roughly 20 to 85. Eligibility rules accepted prior anti-PD-1, anti-PD-L1 or anti-CTLA-4 therapy, and around 44% had some.

This CDR3 comprises 17 residues. CDR1 is SGHRS, CDR2 YFSETQ, per germline. Trimming cost V 3 bases and J 0 bases; bases outside gene matches: 7. Assay used: immunoSEQ multiplex PCR; TCRdb lists only in-frame clones, some missing. The profile shows more than 50,000 clones, 80% to 85% of them singletons. Sampling of blood occurred at baseline, cycle 4 day 1, and cycle 7 day 1. The chain joins TRBV5-1 to TRBJ2-3; TRBD2 matches at 10 bases. Sequenced here: CD4+ or CD8+ T cells sorted from blood, sampled in a trial of the OX40 agonist ivuxolimab. This clonotype was obtained from an adult with an advanced solid tumor such as melanoma, head and neck, liver or kidney cancer. The CDR3 sequence: CASSYQTSGFSTDTQYF. The CDR3 bases are TGCGCCAGCAGCTACCAGACTAGCGGGTTCAGCACAGATACGCAGTATTTT.